A single sample is the source of the 10 T cell receptor beta chains below, sequenced in a study of T cell responses to AZD1222 COVID-19 vaccine. Libraries were prepared by immunoSEQ multiplex PCR; TCRdb keeps only in-frame clonotypes and omits some of them. The repertoire holds about 140,000 clones, with 92% as singletons. The specimen comprised peripheral blood, sampled 28 days after the second AZD1222 dose. These receptors were obtained from an adult who received the AZD1222 COVID-19 vaccine.

This chain joins TRBV6-5 and TRBJ2-1, with TRBD2 matching over 8 bases. The germline gives CDR1 MNHEY, CDR2 SVGAGI. This CDR3 contains 14 residues. J lost 5 bases, V lost 8 bases, and 8 bases had no gene match. The CDR3 sequence: CASGKREGHNEQFF. CDR3 nucleotides: TGTGCCAGCGGTAAACGGGAGGGACACAATGAGCAGTTCTTC.

This chain connects TRBV7-3 to TRBJ2-1, with a tentative D call TRBD1 (6 bases). This CDR3 has 14 residues. Germline V gene data show CDR1 as SGHTA and CDR2 as FQGTGA. The ends were cut back, 2 bases at V and 6 bases at J, with 11 bases in the middle. This CDR3 reads CASSLEGVSNEQFF. The CDR3 region has the DNA TGTGCCAGCAGCTTAGAGGGGGTCTCCAATGAGCAGTTCTTC.

CDR3 region: CASSRDRGGNQPQHF. The CDR3 coding sequence is TGTGCCAGTAGCCGGGACAGGGGTGGCAATCAGCCCCAGCATTTT. The rearrangement joins TRBV19 to TRBJ1-5; 10 nucleotides agree with TRBD1. Trimming cost V 6 bases and J 2 bases; bases outside gene matches: 4. The CDR3 is 15 residues long. Germline CDR1 and CDR2: LNHDA and SQIVND (reference sequence).

V usage is TRBV19 and J usage is TRBJ2-2; no definite D call. V gave up 3 bases and J gave up 4 bases, with 6 bases separating them. In germline, CDR1 is LNHDA, CDR2 SQIVND (reference sequence). The CDR3 covers 13 residues. The DNA of the CDR3 is TGTGCCAGTAGTATCGGCGGCACCGGGGAGCTGTTTTTT. Amino acid sequence: CASSIGGTGELFF.

In nucleotides, the CDR3 is TGCGCCAGCAGCCAAGGGGACAGGGGGTTGGAGACCCAGTACTTC. Encoded protein: CASSQGDRGLETQYF. The gene calls are TRBV4-1 and TRBJ2-5; 11 positions match TRBD1. V shed 1 base, J shed 5 bases, and the junction held 3 bases outside the gene matches. The CDR3 extends over 15 amino acids. Germline V gives CDR1 MGHRA, CDR2 YSYEKL.

The chain's CDR3 is CASSPVPSSYEQYF. Here the CDR3 DNA reads TGTGCCAGCAGCCCGGTACCGAGCTCCTACGAGCAGTACTTC. This chain uses TRBV5-4 with TRBJ2-7; D not resolved. V dropped 4 bases and J dropped 0 bases, with 11 bases sitting between them. Germline assignment: CDR1 SGHNT and CDR2 YYREEE (reference sequence). The CDR3 totals 14 residues.

The chain has TRBV19 and TRBJ1-1; TRBD1 aligns across 8 bases. The CDR3 extends over 14 amino acids. The germline CDR1 and CDR2 sequences are LNHDA and SQIVND (reference sequence). V trimming: 6 bases; J trimming: 8 bases; junction bases outside the gene matches: 11. This CDR3 is CASSSPGGASEAFF. The CDR3 bases are TGTGCCAGTAGCTCCCCAGGGGGCGCTTCGGAAGCTTTCTTT.

The gene calls are TRBV4-1 and TRBJ1-1; D unresolved. The CDR3 loop spans 15 amino acids. Trimming removed 4 bases at V and 5 bases at J, with 17 bases between. Per the germline V gene, CDR1 is MGHRA and CDR2 is YSYEKL. The DNA of the CDR3 is TGCGCCAGCAGCCGAGAAAGCAATCGTGGTACTGAAGCTTTCTTT. Translating it yields CASSRESNRGTEAFF.

This clone has just a few counts. The CDR3 spells CASTYLGTYGYTF. DNA of the CDR3: TGTGCCAGCACCTACCTAGGAACCTATGGCTACACCTTC. The chain uses TRBV19 and TRBJ1-2; D remains unclear. Germline CDR1 and CDR2: LNHDA and SQIVND (reference sequence). Between the trimmed V and J ends, which lost 9 bases and 4 bases, there was a span of 15 bases. This CDR3 is 13 amino acids long.

The CDR3 region has the DNA TGTGCCAGCAGCACCCGTACAGGGGGGAACTATGGCTACACCTTC. This sequence encodes CASSTRTGGNYGYTF. V and J are TRBV21-1 and TRBJ1-2; the table's D call TRBD1 went unverified against the DNA. TRBV21-1 is assigned pseudogene status. CDR3 length: 15 residues.